This T cell receptor beta chain appears in the sequencing data of a study of long-term antiretroviral therapy in people with HIV. Survey level was the resolution at which the v3.0 immunoSEQ assay ran. Produced via immunoSEQ multiplex PCR; TCRdb's table is partial and in-frame only. The sample yields about 15,000 clones, 76% seen once. The ends were cut back, 7 bases at V and 4 bases at J, with 22 bases in the middle. The CDR3 has 15 residues. CDR1 is SQVTM and CDR2 is ANQGSEA in the germline V gene. This clone was picked up a small number of times. The rearrangement links TRBV29-1 to TRBJ1-2, with D perhaps matching TRBD1 (5 bases). Sequencing used unsorted PBMCs, obtained 2.5 years before starting antiretroviral therapy. The sequence derives from a woman aged 45-65 years with HIV. CDR3 protein: CSGGSPSGASYGYTF. Here the CDR3 DNA reads TGCAGCGGTGGCAGCCCTTCCGGGGCCAGCTATGGCTACACCTTC.